Following are 27 T cell receptor beta chains from one sample sequenced in a study of T cell repertoires in cytomegalovirus infection. TCRdb independently ran MiXCR on the reads; one entry per CDR3 protein. This sample has some 940,000 distinct CDR3 sequences; less than 35% occur once, and the top ten carry around 15%. Their specific antigens are unknown. Here the sequenced sample was cultured CD8+ T cells from PBMCs, taken from culture after CMV antigen stimulation. The source is a human donor in good health (CMV status not recorded). Some clones in this sample may be carry-over from other donors' samples.

This clonotype was counted between two and nine times. The chain combines TRBV27 with TRBJ1-2; D possibly corresponds to TRBD1 (5 bases). Germline values: CDR1 MNHEY, CDR2 SMNVEV (reference sequence). Deletions cut 5 bases from V and 4 bases from J, with 14 bases between. This CDR3 spans 14 amino acids. The CDR3 nucleotides read TGTGCCAGCAGTCCAAGGTCCAGGGCCTATGGCTACACCTTC. Its protein is CASSPRSRAYGYTF.

In its sample, this clonotype was seen a few times. The chain carries TRBV5-1 and TRBJ2-1; TRBD1 aligns across 9 bases. Germline V gene data show CDR1 as SGHRS and CDR2 as YFSETQ. The CDR3 is made up of 15 amino acids. Losses at the gene ends were 6 bases for V and 6 bases for J; bases not matched to a gene: 10. The CDR3 DNA sequence: TGCGCCAGCACCCTCACAGGGGGCAGGGGCAATGAGCAGTTCTTC. It specifies CASTLTGGRGNEQFF.

V is TRBV18 and J is TRBJ2-7, with 9 bases aligning to TRBD1. The V gene end was trimmed by 3 bases and the J gene end by 2 bases; junction bases not matched to a gene: 2. From germline, CDR1 is KGHSH and CDR2 LQKENI. The CDR3 spans 14 residues. The CDR3 loop reads CASSPTGGPYEQYV. The CDR3 DNA reads as TGTGCCAGCTCACCGACAGGGGGTCCCTACGAGCAGTACGTC.

The chain has TRBV7-2 and TRBJ2-1; TRBD2 might be the D (5 bases). Deletions cut 2 bases from V and 2 bases from J, with 10 bases between. Germline values: CDR1 SGHTA, CDR2 FQGNSA. The length of the CDR3 is 15 residues. CDR3 protein: CASSLLGRTYNEQFF. The CDR3 DNA reads as TGTGCCAGCAGCTTATTGGGGAGAACCTACAATGAGCAGTTCTTC.

A single count supports this clonotype. This sequence joins TRBV4-3 and TRBJ2-1, with a possible D match to TRBD2 (7 bases). This CDR3 spans 18 amino acids. CDR1 and CDR2 (germline): LGHNA, YSLEER. With 0 bases removed from V and 6 bases from J, the gap between germline ends came to 21 bases. CDR3 sequence: CASSQDIIWGGASNEQFF. CDR3 bases: TGCGCCAGCAGCCAAGATATAATCTGGGGGGGGGCTAGCAATGAGCAGTTCTTC.

The chain is built from TRBV12-3 or TRBV12-4 and TRBJ2-5, with D possibly being TRBD2 (6 bases). The CDR3 covers 14 residues. Trimming shortened V by 5 bases and J by 5 bases, and 15 bases separated the two germline ends. The CDR3 loop is CASSGGALRETQYF. DNA of the CDR3: TGTGCCAGCAGTGGCGGGGCGCTTCGGGAGACCCAGTACTTC.

In its sample, this clonotype was seen many times. This chain links TRBV7-6 with TRBJ2-3; 9 bases match TRBD1. J lost 1 base, V lost 5 bases, and 13 bases had no gene match. Looked up from germline, CDR1 is SGHVS and CDR2 is FNYEAQ. The CDR3 runs 18 residues. CDR3 loop: CASSVTGGAWGRTDTQYF. CDR3 coding DNA: TGTGCCAGCAGCGTAACAGGGGGCGCCTGGGGCCGCACAGATACGCAGTATTTT.

The chain joins TRBV5-1 to TRBJ1-2; D is possibly TRBD1 (5 bases). Trimming pared 4 bases from V and 7 bases from J, leaving 14 bases between. Germline V gives CDR1 SGHRS, CDR2 YFSETQ. CDR3 length equals 13 residues. The CDR3: CASSPEHGGGYTF. CDR3 DNA sequence: TGCGCCAGCAGCCCCGAACACGGGGGTGGCTACACCTTC.

The chain joins TRBV12-3 or TRBV12-4 to TRBJ1-2; possible D gene TRBD1, 5 bases. Between the trimmed V and J ends, which lost 7 bases and 4 bases, there was a span of 13 bases. This CDR3 contains 13 residues. The CDR3 reads CASNNRKPYGYTF. The CDR3 DNA reads TGTGCCAGCAACAACAGGAAACCCTATGGCTACACCTTC.

V is TRBV4-3 and J is TRBJ2-2; weak D call: TRBD1 (6 bases). Germline-derived CDR1 and CDR2 are LGHNA and YSLEER. This CDR3 region has 17 residues. The V end lost 0 bases, the J end lost 4 bases, and 15 bases lay between the germline ends. CDR3 coding DNA: TGCGCCAGCAGCCAAGATCTGGCAGGGGTGATCACCGGGGAGCTGTTTTTT. This codes for CASSQDLAGVITGELFF.

This clonotype was detected only a few times. J is TRBJ2-7 and V is TRBV19; D remains ambiguous. The V end was cut by 3 bases, the J end by 1 base, with 7 bases between. The CDR3 extends over 13 amino acids. CDR1 is LNHDA, CDR2 SQIVND, per germline (reference sequence). CDR3 nucleotide sequence: TGTGCCAGTAGTATTTCCATTTCCTACGAGCAGTACTTC. It codes for CASSISISYEQYF.

CDR3 nucleotide sequence: TGTGCCAGCAAGCCCCGGTTAGGGGTAGGGGAGACCCAGTACTTC. Protein product: CASKPRLGVGETQYF. The genes are TRBV27 and TRBJ2-5; TRBD1 is a possible D gene (5 bases). V shed 7 bases and J shed 5 bases, with 20 bases lying between them. This CDR3 is 15 amino acids long. Per germline, CDR1 MNHEY and CDR2 SMNVEV (reference sequence).

This clonotype has just a few counts. CDR3 region: CASRPNRGSETQYF. DNA for the CDR3: TGTGCCAGCAGACCAAACAGGGGGTCAGAGACCCAGTACTTC. The V and J genes are TRBV28 and TRBJ2-5; 8 positions match TRBD1. V dropped 6 bases and J dropped 4; count of bases not matched to a gene: 7. The CDR3 loop spans 14 amino acids. The V gene's germline CDR1 is MDHEN and CDR2 SYDVKM.

This clonotype was found a few times. The V gene is TRBV7-9, the J gene TRBJ2-5; D is undetermined. Germline loops: CDR1 SEHNR, CDR2 FQNEAQ (reference sequence). Trimming cost V 7 bases and J 0 bases, with 18 bases left between them. CDR3 length equals 16 residues. The CDR3 DNA is TGTGCCAGCACCGAAGACACGACCTCCTACCAAGAGACCCAGTACTTC. Protein: CASTEDTTSYQETQYF.

The rearrangement joins TRBV19 to TRBJ2-3; D remains unclear. The CDR3 is 15 residues long. Germline V gene lookup returns CDR1 LNHDA and CDR2 SQIVND (reference sequence). Trimming took 1 base from V and 2 from J, leaving 10 bases between them. In DNA form, the CDR3 reads TGTGCCAGTAGTATAGTTGATAGGGACACAGATACGCAGTATTTT. Translation gives CASSIVDRDTDTQYF.

This clonotype was observed a handful of times. The rearrangement joins TRBV10-3 to TRBJ2-3, with 9 bases aligning to TRBD2. V lost 3 bases, J lost 3 bases, and 4 bases stayed unmatched. Germline V lookup: CDR1 ENHRY, CDR2 SYGVKD. This CDR3 region has 15 residues. The chain's CDR3 is CAISDRAGGTDTQYF. Here the CDR3 DNA reads TGTGCCATCAGTGATAGAGCGGGGGGTACAGATACGCAGTATTTT.

This chain uses TRBV20-1 with TRBJ2-7, with a tentative D call TRBD1 (5 bases). The germline CDR1 and CDR2 sequences are DFQATT and SNEGSKA (reference sequence). The CDR3 spans 14 residues. V was trimmed by 6 bases and J by 3 bases, leaving 18 bases between them. The CDR3 region is CSATPQTDYYEQYV. The CDR3 DNA reads as TGCAGTGCGACCCCACAGACAGATTACTACGAGCAGTACGTC.

This clonotype was recorded a few times. Written as DNA, the CDR3 is TGTGCCAGCAGCGTATCTAATGACAGGTTTAGCGAGCAGTACTTC. Amino acids: CASSVSNDRFSEQYF. The chain employs TRBV5-6 and TRBJ2-7; weak D call: TRBD1 (6 bases). CDR1 is SGHDT, CDR2 YYEEEE, per germline. The CDR3 consists of 15 residues. The germline V and J ends were trimmed by 4 bases and 6 bases, with 20 bases remaining between them.

This clonotype occurred many times. The gene calls are TRBV7-9 and TRBJ1-1, with 9 positions matching TRBD1. Germline lookup yields CDR1 SEHNR and CDR2 FQNEAQ (reference sequence). V dropped 5 bases and J dropped 5; count of bases not matched to a gene: 3. CDR3 length: 13 amino acids. The CDR3 sequence: CASSRGQGTEAFF. The CDR3 DNA follows: TGTGCCAGCAGCCGCGGACAGGGGACTGAAGCTTTCTTT. Combining the CDR3 with reference TRBV7-9 and TRBJ1-1 gives the whole variable domain DTGVSQNPRHKITKRGQNVTFRCDPISEHNRLYWYRQTLGQGPEFLTYFQNEAQLEKSRLLSDRFSAERPKGSFSTLEIQRTEQGDSAMYLCASSRGQGTEAFFGQGTRLTVV.

This clonotype was found a few times. The gene calls are TRBV6-2 or TRBV6-3 and TRBJ2-1, with 9 nucleotides matching TRBD2. Germline V lookup: CDR1 MNHEY, CDR2 SVGEGT. J was trimmed by 6 bases and V by 4 bases; bases with no gene match: 4. This CDR3 has 14 amino acids. The CDR3 is CASSFAGGPNEQFF. The CDR3 nucleotides are TGTGCCAGCAGTTTTGCGGGGGGGCCCAATGAGCAGTTCTTC.

The chain links TRBV28 to TRBJ1-2, with D possibly being TRBD1 (6 bases). The CDR3 has 15 residues. Per the germline V gene, CDR1 is MDHEN and CDR2 is SYDVKM. V shed 5 bases and J shed 4 bases, with 17 bases lying between them. CDR3 protein: CASSPLPGTIYGYTF. CDR3 bases: TGTGCCAGCAGTCCCCTCCCAGGGACAATCTATGGCTACACCTTC.

This clonotype showed up just a few times. CDR3 DNA: TGTGCCAGCAGCCAAGATGGTTGGACGGTGATGAACACTGAAGCTTTCTTT. Amino acids: CASSQDGWTVMNTEAFF. The chain carries TRBV14 and TRBJ1-1; D unclear. The V end was cut by 0 bases, the J end by 0 bases, with 14 bases between. The CDR3 covers 17 residues. The germline V gene has CDR1 SGHDN and CDR2 FVKESK.

At least ten counts were recorded for this clonotype. The V call is TRBV7-9, the J call TRBJ1-1; 9 bases align to TRBD1. V trimming: 1 base; J trimming: 0 bases; junction bases outside the gene matches: 18. The CDR3 has 21 residues. Germline loops: CDR1 SEHNR, CDR2 FQNEAQ (reference sequence). For the CDR3, the DNA is TGTGCCAGCAGCTTAGACAGACCGCCGGGAGACAGGGGGTTAATGAACACTGAAGCTTTCTTT. Translation gives CASSLDRPPGDRGLMNTEAFF. The entire variable domain, with the rest obtained from reference TRBV7-9 and TRBJ1-1, is as follows: DTGVSQNPRHKITKRGQNVTFRCDPISEHNRLYWYRQTLGQGPEFLTYFQNEAQLEKSRLLSDRFSAERPKGSFSTLEIQRTEQGDSAMYLCASSLDRPPGDRGLMNTEAFFGQGTRLTVV.

This clonotype was recorded a few times. J is TRBJ2-2 and V is TRBV7-3; D is possibly TRBD1 (5 bases). With 4 bases removed from V and 9 bases from J, the gap between germline ends came to 15 bases. Germline V gene data show CDR1 as SGHTA and CDR2 as FQGTGA. The CDR3 sequence is 14 residues long. The CDR3 DNA reads TGTGCCAGCAGCTCGGACATTGGCCGCCGGGAGCTGTTTTTT. It codes for CASSSDIGRRELFF.

The chain joins TRBV4-2 to TRBJ2-1, with TRBD2 matching 8 bases. The CDR3 loop spans 15 amino acids. The junction had 11 bases not matched to a gene; V was cut back by 8 bases and J by 5 bases. CDR1 is LGHNA and CDR2 is YNFKEQ in the germline V gene. The DNA for the CDR3 is TGTGCCAGCGCCAACCCGAGCGGGGGAGACAATGAGCAGTTCTTC. Its protein is CASANPSGGDNEQFF.

The chain joins TRBV6-1 to TRBJ2-5, with D perhaps given as TRBD1 or TRBD2 (6 bases each). Germline CDR1 reads MNHNS; CDR2 reads SASEGT. The CDR3 totals 15 residues. Trimming cost V 7 bases and J 4 bases, with 19 bases left between them. In DNA form, the CDR3 reads TGTGCCAGCAAGGGGGACCCGCCGGGGGCAGAGACCCAGTACTTC. Translating gives CASKGDPPGAETQYF.

This clonotype was found a few times. This chain joins TRBV7-6 and TRBJ1-1; tentatively, D is TRBD1 (5 bases). This CDR3 has 11 residues. The V gene's germline CDR1 is SGHVS and CDR2 FNYEAQ. Trimming removed 1 base at V and 11 bases at J, with 8 bases between. CDR3 nucleotides: TGTGCCAGCAGCTTAGAGGGGTCGGCTTTCTTT. Its translation is CASSLEGSAFF. Supplemented by reference TRBV7-6 and TRBJ1-1, the full variable domain reads GAGVSQSPRYKVTKRGQDVALRCDPISGHVSLYWYRQALGQGPEFLTYFNYEAQQDKSGLPNDRFSAERPEGSISTLTIQRTEQRDSAMYRCASSLEGSAFFGQGTRLTVV.